This TCR beta chain is drawn from a study of vaccination effects on CD4 cells after COVID-19. Study results and caveats: Sampling in the study covered few convalescent patients and included no early post-infection timepoints.

On this clone: What it binds is not known.

The repertoire was sequenced with immunoSEQ multiplex PCR; TCRdb's copy has only in-frame clones and lacks some. The sample has tens of thousands of clones, over 70% seen once. Peptide-pool stimulation followed by sequencing identified expanded antigen-specific CD4+ clonotypes in the ViraFEST assay. A roughly ten-day culture period preceded the isolation of CD4+ T cells. The vaccine given was either BNT162b2 or mRNA-1273, in two doses. CDR1 is MGHDK and CDR2 is SYGVNS in the germline V gene. The CDR3 is 15 amino acids. V was clipped by 3 bases and J by 8 bases; unmatched bases: 8. This chain links TRBV25-1 with TRBJ1-4; the match to TRBD1 covers 8 bases. The sequences come from CD4+ T cells from PBMCs cultured with HCoV-229E spike peptides, collected after COVID-19 vaccination. This clonotype was sampled from a human donor who received a COVID-19 vaccine. CDR3: CASSDPGQGREKLFF. The CDR3 region has the DNA TGTGCCAGCAGTGATCCAGGACAGGGTAGAGAAAAACTGTTTTTT.